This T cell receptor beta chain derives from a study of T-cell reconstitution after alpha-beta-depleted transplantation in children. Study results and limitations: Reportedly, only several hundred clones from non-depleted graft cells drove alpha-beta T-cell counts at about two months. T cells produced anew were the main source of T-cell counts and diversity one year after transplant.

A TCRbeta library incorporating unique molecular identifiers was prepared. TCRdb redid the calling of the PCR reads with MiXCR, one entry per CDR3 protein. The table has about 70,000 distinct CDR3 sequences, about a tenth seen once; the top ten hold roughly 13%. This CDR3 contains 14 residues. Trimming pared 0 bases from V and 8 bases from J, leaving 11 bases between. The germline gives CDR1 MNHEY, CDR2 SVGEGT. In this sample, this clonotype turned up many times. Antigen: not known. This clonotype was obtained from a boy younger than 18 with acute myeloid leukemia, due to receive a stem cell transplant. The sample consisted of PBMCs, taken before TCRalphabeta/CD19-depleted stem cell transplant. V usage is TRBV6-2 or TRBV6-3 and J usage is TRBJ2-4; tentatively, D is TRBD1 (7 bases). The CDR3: CASSYSGRGDIQYF. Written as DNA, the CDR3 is TGTGCCAGCAGTTACTCGGGCAGGGGGGACATTCAGTACTTC.